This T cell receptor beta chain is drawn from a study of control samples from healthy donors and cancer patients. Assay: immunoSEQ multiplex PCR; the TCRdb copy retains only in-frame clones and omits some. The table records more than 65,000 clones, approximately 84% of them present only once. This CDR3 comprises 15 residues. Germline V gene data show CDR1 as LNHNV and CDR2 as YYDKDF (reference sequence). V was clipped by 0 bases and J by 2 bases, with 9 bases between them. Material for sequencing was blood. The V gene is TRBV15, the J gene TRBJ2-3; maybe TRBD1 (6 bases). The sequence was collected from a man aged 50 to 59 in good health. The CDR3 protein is CATSREGQLTDTQYF. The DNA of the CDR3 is TGTGCCACCAGCAGAGAGGGACAACTCACAGATACGCAGTATTTT.